This T cell receptor (beta chain) comes out of a study of T cell changes during pregnancy in multiple sclerosis. Sequenced by immunoSEQ multiplex PCR; TCRdb stores in-frame clones only, minus some. The sample shows 35,000 to 55,000 clones, 85% to 95% of them seen only once. J gave up 7 bases and V 3 bases, and 5 bases lay outside the gene matches. The germline V gene has CDR1 SNHLY and CDR2 FYNNEI. The CDR3 contains 14 residues. This chain joins TRBV2 and TRBJ1-4, with 7 bases matching TRBD1. This receptor was taken from a female donor with multiple sclerosis, enrolled in a pregnancy study. The specimen comprised CD4+ T cells from peripheral blood mononuclear cells, sampled in the third trimester of pregnancy. The CDR3 bases are TGTGCCAGCAGTGACAGGGGGAGAATTGAAAAACTGTTTTTT. Translating it yields CASSDRGRIEKLFF.